This entry lists 27 T cell receptor beta chains sequenced from one sample in a study of blood T cell repertoires in COVID-19. Clones were sequenced by immunoSEQ multiplex PCR, and TCRdb holds only the in-frame ones, with some missing. The sample lists approximately 300,000 clones; roughly 90% were seen once. Material for sequencing was peripheral blood. The receptor source for this set is a woman between 45 and 60 years old with active or convalescent COVID-19.

V is TRBV29-1 and J is TRBJ2-2, with 10 bases aligning to TRBD1. Germline CDR1 is SQVTM and CDR2 is ANQGSEA. Trimming removed 2 bases from V and 7 bases from J; junction bases left unmatched: 7. The CDR3 contains 15 residues. The CDR3 protein is CSVERGTGEHGELFF. CDR3 sequence (DNA): TGCAGCGTTGAACGGGGGACAGGGGAACACGGGGAGCTGTTTTTT.

V usage is TRBV4-1 and J usage is TRBJ2-7; tentative D call: TRBD1 (6 bases). The V and J ends lost 3 bases and 2 bases respectively, with 8 bases between them. Germline CDR1 and CDR2: MGHRA and YSYEKL. CDR3 length: 13 amino acids. The CDR3 is CASSHRQAYEQYF. For the CDR3, the DNA is TGCGCCAGCAGCCACCGACAGGCCTACGAGCAGTACTTC.

The rearrangement uses TRBV4-1 and TRBJ2-7; D is perhaps TRBD2 (5 bases). This CDR3 comprises 16 residues. The V end was cut by 2 bases, the J end by 3 bases, with 17 bases between. Germline CDR1 MGHRA, CDR2 YSYEKL. The CDR3 loop reads CASSQTGGRPYYEQYF. The CDR3, as DNA: TGCGCCAGCAGCCAAACTGGAGGCAGGCCCTACTACGAGCAGTACTTC.

The chain uses TRBV27 and TRBJ2-1, with D maybe TRBD1 (6 bases). The CDR3 covers 14 residues. The ends were cut back, 6 bases at V and 8 bases at J, with 17 bases in the middle. CDR1 and CDR2 from the germline V gene are MNHEY and SMNVEV (reference sequence). The CDR3 DNA is TGTGCCAGCAGCACGGGCAGGGGAGTCTATGAGCAGTTCTTC. As protein: CASSTGRGVYEQFF.

The rearrangement joins TRBV10-3 to TRBJ2-7; weak D call: TRBD1 (5 bases). From germline, CDR1 is ENHRY and CDR2 SYGVKD. The length of the CDR3 is 14 residues. V shed 3 bases and J shed 7 bases, with 16 bases lying between them. The chain's CDR3 is CAISEQDRASEQYF. CDR3 nucleotides: TGTGCCATCAGTGAACAGGACCGGGCTAGTGAGCAGTACTTC.

The chain recombines TRBV6-2 or TRBV6-3 with TRBJ1-1; 8 nucleotides match TRBD1. V shed 6 bases, J shed 3 bases, and the junction held 9 bases outside the gene matches. The CDR3 has 15 residues. The germline CDR1 and CDR2 sequences are MNHEY and SVGEGT. The CDR3 loop reads CASSHRGVIYTEAFF. The CDR3 DNA reads TGTGCCAGCAGCCACAGGGGGGTCATCTACACTGAAGCTTTCTTT.

The gene calls are TRBV30 and TRBJ1-1; tentatively, D is TRBD1 (5 bases). Per the germline V gene, CDR1 is GTSNPN and CDR2 is SVGIG (reference sequence). Trimming removed 1 base at V and 3 bases at J, with 15 bases between. The CDR3 length is 15 residues. CDR3 amino acids: CAWSGGEDEHTEAFF. The CDR3 nucleotides are TGTGCCTGGAGTGGAGGGGAGGATGAGCACACTGAAGCTTTCTTT. Full variable domain (missing parts from reference TRBV30 and TRBJ1-1): SQTIHQWPATLVQPVGSPLSLECTVEGTSNPNLYWYRQAAGRGLQLLFYSVGIGQISSEVPQNLSASRPQDRQFILSSKKLLLSDSGFYLCAWSGGEDEHTEAFFGQGTRLTVV.

The CDR3: CASSGGQGATEAFF. In DNA form, the CDR3 reads TGCGCCAGCAGCGGGGGACAGGGGGCCACTGAAGCTTTCTTT. This chain joins TRBV5-1 and TRBJ1-1, with 12 bases aligning to TRBD1. Germline V lookup: CDR1 SGHRS, CDR2 YFSETQ. Trimming cost V 4 bases and J 4 bases; bases outside gene matches: 2. The CDR3 totals 14 residues.

This clone was seen a single time. The chain joins TRBV27 to TRBJ2-7; the match to TRBD2 covers 8 bases. Trimming took 6 bases from V and 5 from J; bases not matched to a gene: 9. The CDR3 is 14 amino acids. Germline V gene sequence: CDR1 MNHEY, CDR2 SMNVEV (reference sequence). In DNA, the CDR3 is TGTGCCAGCAGGCGCGGGGGACTAGTAAACGAGCAGTACTTC. Its translation is CASRRGGLVNEQYF.

This chain joins TRBV6-2 or TRBV6-3 and TRBJ1-2; perhaps TRBD1 as D (6 bases). The V and J ends lost 5 bases and 5 bases respectively, with 15 bases between them. Germline CDR1 reads MNHEY; CDR2 reads SVGEGT. This CDR3 is 14 amino acids long. For the CDR3, the DNA is TGTGCCAGCAGTACCGCCCCGGGACAATATGGCTACACCTTC. It codes for CASSTAPGQYGYTF.

The chain has TRBV11-3 and TRBJ1-1; TRBD1 aligns across 7 bases. V lost 1 base, J lost 6 bases, and 5 bases stayed unmatched. In germline, CDR1 is SGHNT, CDR2 YENEEA. The CDR3 spans 14 residues. The CDR3 spells CASSLGDSSSEAFF. CDR3 sequence (DNA): TGTGCCAGCAGCTTAGGGGACAGTTCCTCTGAAGCTTTCTTT.

The chain recombines TRBV18 with TRBJ1-1; perhaps TRBD1 as D (5 bases). The V gene's germline CDR1 is KGHSH and CDR2 LQKENI. With 3 bases removed from V and 1 base from J, the gap between germline ends came to 15 bases. There are 16 residues in the CDR3. This CDR3 reads CASSPATPGGNTEAFF. The CDR3 DNA follows: TGTGCCAGCTCACCGGCAACCCCCGGGGGGAACACTGAAGCTTTCTTT.

This clone has only one observation. V and J are TRBV9 and TRBJ2-5; TRBD2 agrees at 8 bases. With 0 bases clipped from V and 5 bases from J, the junction kept 6 bases outside the gene matches. This CDR3 has 15 residues. The V gene's germline CDR1 is SGDLS and CDR2 YYNGEE. The CDR3 here is CASSVVGTSVETQYF. The DNA of the CDR3 is TGTGCCAGCAGCGTAGTTGGGACTAGTGTCGAGACCCAGTACTTC. Full variable domain (missing parts from reference TRBV9 and TRBJ2-5): DSGVTQTPKHLITATGQRVTLRCSPRSGDLSVYWYQQSLDQGLQFLIQYYNGEERAKGNILERFSAQQFPDLHSELNLSSLELGDSALYFCASSVVGTSVETQYFGPGTRLLVL.

CDR3 protein: CASSLSGTGLQETQYF. For the CDR3, the DNA is TGTGCCAGCAGTCTATCCGGGACAGGGTTACAAGAGACCCAGTACTTC. This chain links TRBV28 with TRBJ2-5, with 9 nucleotides matching TRBD1. The CDR3 is 16 residues long. Per the germline V gene, CDR1 is MDHEN and CDR2 is SYDVKM. V dropped 5 bases and J dropped 2; count of bases not matched to a gene: 9.

This chain links TRBV15 with TRBJ1-1, with a possible D match to TRBD1 (5 bases). The CDR3 is 14 amino acids. Germline V gives CDR1 LNHNV, CDR2 YYDKDF (reference sequence). V was shortened by 3 bases and J by 1 base, with 9 bases between the two germline ends. The CDR3 DNA is TGTGCCACCAGCAGTGACAGAGCGAACACTGAAGCTTTCTTT. As protein: CATSSDRANTEAFF.

This rearrangement joins TRBV30 to TRBJ1-5; possible D gene TRBD1, 6 bases. The CDR3 extends over 14 amino acids. Germline assignment: CDR1 GTSNPN and CDR2 SVGIG (reference sequence). V shed 1 base and J shed 6 bases, with 13 bases lying between them. CDR3 in DNA: TGTGCCTGGAGTGCTGGGAGGGGGGGTCAGCCCCAGCATTTT. It yields the protein CAWSAGRGGQPQHF.

The genes are TRBV7-9 and TRBJ1-6; 10 nucleotides agree with TRBD1. The CDR3 has 15 amino acids. With V trimmed by 3 bases and J by 5 bases, 1 base remained unmatched. In germline, CDR1 is SEHNR, CDR2 FQNEAQ (reference sequence). The CDR3 bases are TGTGCCAGCAGCTTCGGGACAGGGGATAATTCACCCCTCCACTTT. This codes for CASSFGTGDNSPLHF.

This chain joins TRBV5-1 and TRBJ2-7; 7 nucleotides agree with TRBD1. The CDR3 sequence is 15 residues long. Germline-derived CDR1 and CDR2 are SGHRS and YFSETQ. V trimming: 4 bases; J trimming: 0 bases; junction bases outside the gene matches: 7. The CDR3 protein is CASSTSGGYSYEQYF. Here the CDR3 DNA reads TGCGCCAGCAGCACTTCAGGGGGATACTCCTACGAGCAGTACTTC.

This clone was recorded only once. The chain recombines TRBV5-1 with TRBJ2-1, with 9 bases that match TRBD2. CDR1 SGHRS and CDR2 YFSETQ come from the germline V gene. CDR3 length equals 16 residues. Trimming removed 0 bases from V and 8 bases from J; junction bases left unmatched: 9. This CDR3 is CASSLVAGSGSYEQFF. CDR3 sequence (DNA): TGCGCCAGCAGCTTGGTTGCGGGTAGCGGGAGCTATGAGCAGTTCTTC.

The chain has TRBV27 and TRBJ2-1; unclear D gene. With 6 bases removed from V and 2 bases from J, the gap between germline ends came to 14 bases. Germline V lookup: CDR1 MNHEY, CDR2 SMNVEV (reference sequence). The CDR3 sequence is 15 residues long. CDR3 protein: CASSNSSLTYNEQFF. CDR3 DNA sequence: TGTGCCAGCAGCAACTCGAGCCTAACCTACAATGAGCAGTTCTTC.

The CDR3, as DNA: TGTGCCAGCAGCCCTACAGTGAGTTCACCCCTCCACTTT. Translated: CASSPTVSSPLHF. The chain carries TRBV11-2 and TRBJ1-6, with D unresolved. Germline CDR1 reads SGHAT; CDR2 reads FQNNGV. The V gene lost 5 bases and the J gene lost 9 bases, with 11 bases spanning the gap. The CDR3 totals 13 residues.

Only one count was recorded for this clone. The chain recombines TRBV6-5 with TRBJ2-1; 10 nucleotides align to TRBD2. The CDR3 length is 16 residues. From germline, CDR1 is MNHEY and CDR2 SVGAGI. Trimming cost V 0 bases and J 6 bases; bases outside gene matches: 5. CDR3 protein: CASSYSRLAGANEQFF. The CDR3 region has the DNA TGTGCCAGCAGTTACTCGAGGCTAGCGGGGGCCAATGAGCAGTTCTTC.

The table lists this clone with many counts. V usage is TRBV6-2 or TRBV6-3 and J usage is TRBJ1-6, with a weak D call TRBD1 (6 bases). The CDR3 sequence is 14 residues long. Germline CDR1 reads MNHEY; CDR2 reads SVGEGT. V shed 2 bases and J shed 8 bases, with 10 bases lying between them. The CDR3 here is CASSYGQGYSPLHF. The CDR3 DNA sequence: TGTGCCAGCAGTTACGGGCAGGGGTATTCACCCCTCCACTTT.

The rearrangement joins TRBV13 to TRBJ2-7; 11 bases are a match to TRBD2. The CDR3 consists of 17 residues. Trimming took 5 bases from V and 5 from J; bases not matched to a gene: 14. The V gene's germline CDR1 is PRHDT and CDR2 FYEKMQ (reference sequence). Here the CDR3 reads CASSLFRLAGIENEQYF. The CDR3 DNA reads as TGTGCCAGCAGCCTGTTCAGACTAGCGGGAATCGAGAACGAGCAGTACTTC.

The rearrangement joins TRBV21-1 to TRBJ2-1; TRBD1, the table's D call, lacks a check against the DNA. TRBV21-1 is assigned pseudogene status. This CDR3 spans 17 amino acids. CDR3 bases: TGTGCCAGCAGCAAAGCGGCCGAACCATCAGATTACAATGAGCAGTTCTTC. It specifies CASSKAAEPSDYNEQFF.

The chain recombines TRBV7-8 with TRBJ2-7; the match to TRBD1 covers 7 bases. J lost 3 bases, V lost 5 bases, and 7 bases had no gene match. CDR1 and CDR2 from the germline V gene are SGHVS and FQNEAQ. CDR3 length equals 14 residues. CDR3 DNA sequence: TGTGCCAGCAGCCCCCGGGACAGCTACTACGAGCAGTACTTC. Translation gives CASSPRDSYYEQYF.

The V call is TRBV6-4, the J call TRBJ2-6; 7 bases align to TRBD1. The CDR3 consists of 17 residues. With 4 bases clipped from V and 2 bases from J, the junction kept 8 bases outside the gene matches. CDR1 is MRHNA and CDR2 is SNTAGT in the germline V gene. The DNA of the CDR3 is TGTGCCAGCAGTGTGACCTTGACAGGGCCTGGGGCCAACGTCCTGACTTTC. Its protein is CASSVTLTGPGANVLTF.